The clone carrying this TCR beta chain was found many times. Its matching antigen is unknown. Newly diagnosed hyperthyroidism donors, aged 18 to 65, duration under 2 months. This sample was included in a study of Graves' ophthalmopathy and Graves' hyperthyroidism. Study-level results: Ophthalmopathy progression cases were predicted by the model with roughly 71% sensitivity and approximately 74% specificity.

Amplification of TCR beta CDR3 regions used RNA transcripts. The first-round RT-PCR employed HTBI primers together with the Qiagen OneStep RT-PCR kit. A multiplex PCR was then performed as the second round. Using its own MiXCR run on the multiplex PCR reads, TCRdb lists one record per CDR3 protein. In the table there are 1 million to 1.3 million distinct CDR3 sequences, about two fifths of which are singletons. Germline CDR1 and CDR2: SNHLY and FYNNEI. This CDR3 spans 16 amino acids. V gave up 1 base and J gave up 3 bases; unmatched junction bases: 8. The V call is TRBV2, the J call TRBJ1-2, with 7 bases aligning to TRBD1. The sequence was obtained from an adult man with Graves' hyperthyroidism. What was sequenced was peripheral blood or thyroid tissue (not recorded which). CDR3 DNA sequence: TGTGCCAGCAGTGAAGGAACCCGGGACAGACACTATGGCTACACCTTC. Amino acid sequence: CASSEGTRDRHYGYTF. The full variable domain, in which reference TRBV2 and TRBJ1-2 provide the parts outside the CDR3, is EPEVTQTPSHQVTQMGQEVILRCVPISNHLYFYWYRQILGQKVEFLVSFYNNEISEKSEIFDDQFSVERPDGSNFTLKIRSTKLEDSAMYFCASSEGTRDRHYGYTFGSGTRLTVV.